This T cell receptor (beta chain) originates from a study of T cells in Graves' hyperthyroidism and ophthalmopathy. Study-level findings and limits: Stable hyperthyroidism was separated from ophthalmopathy by a model based on 13 V-J features.

The table lists this clonotype with many counts. What it recognizes is unknown. Researchers amplified the TCR beta CDR3 regions from RNA transcripts. A set of HTBI primers served as the primers for a first-round RT-PCR of the TCR CDR3. Using its own MiXCR run on the multiplex PCR reads, TCRdb lists one record per CDR3 protein. The top ten clones hold around 4.1% of a sample with approximately 610,000 distinct CDR3 sequences, approximately 14% of them seen once. Deletions cut 6 bases from V and 2 bases from J, with 13 bases between. This CDR3 region has 14 residues. The source material was blood. This TCR came from a middle-aged woman with Graves' ophthalmopathy. The genes are TRBV12-3 or TRBV12-4 and TRBJ1-2, with D possibly matching TRBD1 (6 bases). The CDR3 region is CASSETGPNYGYTF. For the CDR3, the DNA is TGTGCCAGCAGCGAGACAGGTCCGAACTATGGCTACACCTTC.